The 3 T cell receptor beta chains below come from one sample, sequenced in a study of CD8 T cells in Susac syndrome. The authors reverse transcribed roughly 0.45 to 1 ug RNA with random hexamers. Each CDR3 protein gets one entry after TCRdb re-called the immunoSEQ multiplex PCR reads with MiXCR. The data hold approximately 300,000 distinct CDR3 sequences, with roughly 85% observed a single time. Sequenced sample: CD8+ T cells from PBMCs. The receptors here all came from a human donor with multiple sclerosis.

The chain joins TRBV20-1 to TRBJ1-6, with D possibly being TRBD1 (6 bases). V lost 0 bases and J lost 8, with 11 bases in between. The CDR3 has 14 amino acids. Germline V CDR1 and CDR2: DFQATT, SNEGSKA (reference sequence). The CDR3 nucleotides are TGCAGTGCTAGAGACCCGGGGGGCGATTCACCCCTCCACTTT. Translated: CSARDPGGDSPLHF.

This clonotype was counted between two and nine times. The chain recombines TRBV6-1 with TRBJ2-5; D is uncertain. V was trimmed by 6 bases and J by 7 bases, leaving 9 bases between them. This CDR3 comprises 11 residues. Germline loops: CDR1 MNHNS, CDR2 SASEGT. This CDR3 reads CASRNLGTQYF. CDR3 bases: TGTGCCAGCAGGAACCTGGGGACCCAGTACTTC.

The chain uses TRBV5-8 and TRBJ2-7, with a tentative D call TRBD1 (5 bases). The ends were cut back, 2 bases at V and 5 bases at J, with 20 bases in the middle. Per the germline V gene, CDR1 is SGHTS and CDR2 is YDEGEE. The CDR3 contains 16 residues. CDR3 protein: CASSFRFGQGENEQYF. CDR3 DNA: TGTGCCAGCAGCTTTCGATTCGGGCAGGGTGAGAACGAGCAGTACTTC.